These 21 T cell receptor beta chains came from one sample sequenced in a study of brain T cells in children with intractable seizures. This table comes from immunoSEQ multiplex PCR, and its TCRdb copy is limited to in-frame clones, with some not included. Here the sample spans about 80,000 clones, approximately 90% being singletons. Source: peripheral blood, taken at surgery. The origin of the receptors is a girl aged 2 to 10 with Rasmussen encephalitis and intractable seizures.

The rearrangement links TRBV5-4 to TRBJ2-1, with 10 bases identical to TRBD2. The junction had 14 bases not matched to a gene; V was cut back by 4 bases and J by 7 bases. Germline CDR1 and CDR2: SGHNT and YYREEE (reference sequence). CDR3 size: 17 residues. The CDR3 here is CASSTPRGSGRGNEQFF. The CDR3 coding sequence is TGTGCCAGCAGCACTCCTCGAGGGAGCGGGAGGGGGAATGAGCAGTTCTTC.

This chain uses TRBV25-1 with TRBJ2-5; D not certain. Germline CDR1 MGHDK, CDR2 SYGVNS. This CDR3 spans 14 amino acids. The V and J ends lost 2 bases and 0 bases respectively, with 7 bases between them. The CDR3 sequence is CASSELSDQETQYF. DNA of the CDR3: TGTGCCAGCAGTGAACTCAGCGACCAAGAGACCCAGTACTTC. Complete variable domain (other parts from reference TRBV25-1 and TRBJ2-5): EADIYQTPRYLVIGTGKKITLECSQTMGHDKMYWYQQDPGMELHLIHYSYGVNSTEKGDLSSESTVSRIRTEHFPLTLESARPSHTSQYLCASSELSDQETQYFGPGTRLLVL.

The CDR3 reads CASRQGVNYGYTF. As DNA, the CDR3 is TGTGCCAGTCGACAGGGGGTAAACTATGGCTACACCTTC. This chain uses TRBV19 with TRBJ1-2; 9 nucleotides align to TRBD1. The CDR3 spans 13 residues. V trimming: 8 bases; J trimming: 2 bases; junction bases outside the gene matches: 3. The germline gives CDR1 LNHDA, CDR2 SQIVND (reference sequence).

The chain has TRBV4-1 and TRBJ2-3; D not certain. Trimming took off 1 base at V and 2 bases at J, with 7 bases between the two ends. Germline-derived CDR1 and CDR2 are MGHRA and YSYEKL. The CDR3 is made up of 14 amino acids. CDR3 bases: TGCGCCAGCAGCCAAGGGGTCCCCACAGATACGCAGTATTTT. Translation gives CASSQGVPTDTQYF.

The V call is TRBV3-1 (or the pseudogene TRBV3-2), the J call TRBJ1-2; D not resolved. The V and J ends lost 1 base and 14 bases respectively, with 32 bases between them. The length of the CDR3 is 18 residues. Germline loops: CDR1 LGHDT, CDR2 YNNKEL (reference sequence). The CDR3 is CASSQVSGPQDGRSVGTF. The DNA for the CDR3 is TGTGCCAGCAGCCAAGTTAGCGGGCCTCAGGACGGACGGTCGGTGGGGACCTTC.

The rearrangement uses TRBV21-1 and TRBJ2-3. TRBV21-1 is flagged as a pseudogene. There are 17 residues in the CDR3. In nucleotides, the CDR3 is TGTGCCACTCCAACTAGAGGGGTGACTGGTAGCACAGATACGCAGTATTTT. Translating gives CATPTRGVTGSTDTQYF.

The V call is TRBV5-6, the J call TRBJ2-6, with D perhaps being TRBD1 or TRBD2 (5 bases each). Per germline, CDR1 SGHDT and CDR2 YYEEEE. Trimming stripped 4 bases from V and 0 bases from J, with 5 bases between. This CDR3 has 14 amino acids. DNA of the CDR3: TGTGCCAGCAGCGGGACCTCTGGGGCCAACGTCCTGACTTTC. Translated, it gives CASSGTSGANVLTF.

In its sample, this clone was seen a few times. The V gene is TRBV2, the J gene TRBJ2-3; D gene ambiguous. The V and J ends lost 5 bases and 7 bases respectively, with 10 bases between them. There are 12 residues in the CDR3. Germline CDR1 is SNHLY and CDR2 is FYNNEI. The CDR3 DNA reads TGTGCCAGCAGTCGCCCGAGTAATACGCAGTATTTT. It is translated as CASSRPSNTQYF.

V is TRBV5-6 and J is TRBJ1-1; D is undetermined. Germline V gene lookup returns CDR1 SGHDT and CDR2 YYEEEE. The CDR3 has 12 amino acids. Trimming pared 1 base from V and 3 bases from J, leaving 4 bases between. The CDR3 DNA follows: TGTGCCAGCAGCTTGAGGGACACTGAAGCTTTCTTT. Translating it yields CASSLRDTEAFF.

This rearrangement joins TRBV27 to TRBJ2-2; D gene uncertain. There are 14 residues in the CDR3. Trimming stripped 2 bases from V and 1 base from J, with 5 bases between. CDR1 is MNHEY and CDR2 is SMNVEV in the germline V gene (reference sequence). The CDR3 here is CASSLPWNTGELFF. The CDR3 coding sequence is TGTGCCAGCAGTTTACCCTGGAACACCGGGGAGCTGTTTTTT.

V gene TRBV7-3 combines with J gene TRBJ1-1; no reliable D call. From germline, CDR1 is SGHTA and CDR2 FQGTGA. The V end was cut by 2 bases, the J end by 2 bases, with 18 bases between. This CDR3 region has 17 residues. The CDR3 reads CASSLLPFRSANTEAFF. In DNA, the CDR3 is TGTGCCAGCAGCTTATTGCCATTCAGGTCGGCAAACACTGAAGCTTTCTTT.

About this clone: The junction and the germline gene differ at one end; a read error may be behind it. The chain carries TRBV5-1 and TRBJ2-1, with 12 nucleotides matching TRBD2. Germline-derived CDR1 and CDR2 are SGHRS and YFSETQ. This CDR3 region has 15 residues. DNA for the CDR3: TGCGCCAGCAGGGCCCGACTAGCGGGAGACAAAGAGCAGTTCTTC. Its protein product is CASRARLAGDKEQFF.

In this sample, this clone turned up once. The gene calls are TRBV9 and TRBJ2-5, with TRBD1 matching 11 bases. The J segment lost 1 base and the V segment lost 3 bases, leaving 8 bases of the junction unmatched. Germline CDR1 reads SGDLS; CDR2 reads YYNGEE. This CDR3 is built from 17 residues. CDR3 DNA: TGTGCCAGCAGCGGTGCACCGGGACAGGGGGTCCAAGAGACCCAGTACTTC. This encodes CASSGAPGQGVQETQYF.

CDR3 protein: CATSDPDRGHGYTF. CDR3 sequence (DNA): TGTGCCACCAGTGACCCGGACAGGGGGCACGGCTACACCTTC. This chain connects TRBV24-1 to TRBJ1-2; TRBD1 aligns across 11 bases. The CDR3 length is 14 residues. Germline V gene sequence: CDR1 KGHDR, CDR2 SFDVKD. After removal of 4 bases from V and 8 bases from J, the junction contained 5 bases not matched to a gene.

CDR3 region: CASSPGTYEQFF. The CDR3 nucleotides are TGTGCCAGCTCACCCGGGACTTACGAGCAGTTCTTC. The chain links TRBV18 to TRBJ2-1; possibly TRBD2 for D (6 bases). CDR3 length equals 12 residues. Looked up from germline, CDR1 is KGHSH and CDR2 is LQKENI. Trimming shortened V by 3 bases and J by 10 bases, and 10 bases separated the two germline ends.

The genes are TRBV4-1 and TRBJ1-5; no clear D gene. V was cut by 5 bases and J by 0 bases, with 14 bases left in between. Germline V gene lookup returns CDR1 MGHRA and CDR2 YSYEKL. The CDR3 consists of 16 residues. The CDR3 coding sequence is TGCGCCAGCAGCAGGGTAGGCCCATATAGCAATCAGCCCCAGCATTTT. Translation: CASSRVGPYSNQPQHF.

This chain joins TRBV7-2 and TRBJ2-1; 10 bases map to TRBD2. This CDR3 comprises 15 residues. The junction had 11 bases not matched to a gene; V was cut back by 1 base and J by 14 bases. CDR1 SGHTA and CDR2 FQGNSA come from the germline V gene. CDR3 coding DNA: TGTGCCAGCAGCTTAGGTCCCCTAGCGGGAGTCGCTAAGTTCTTC. Translated: CASSLGPLAGVAKFF.

The rearrangement joins TRBV27 to TRBJ2-5, with unresolved D. CDR1 and CDR2 from the germline V gene are MNHEY and SMNVEV (reference sequence). Trimming pared 7 bases from V and 5 bases from J, leaving 14 bases between. The CDR3 is made up of 13 amino acids. The CDR3 region is CASIGYGEETQYF. Here the CDR3 DNA reads TGTGCCAGCATTGGGTACGGTGAGGAGACCCAGTACTTC.

The chain couples TRBV6-5 to TRBJ1-1; maybe TRBD1 (6 bases). This CDR3 comprises 14 residues. CDR1 MNHEY and CDR2 SVGAGI come from the germline V gene. V lost 2 bases, J lost 3 bases, and 10 bases lay in between. The CDR3: CASSYRGQYTEAFF. The CDR3 bases are TGTGCCAGCAGTTACCGAGGACAGTACACTGAAGCTTTCTTT.

The CDR3 reads CASSLTRAGTGELFF. The CDR3, as DNA: TGTGCCAGCAGCTTAACGAGAGCGGGCACCGGGGAGCTGTTTTTT. V and J are TRBV11-1 and TRBJ2-2; TRBD2 might be the D (6 bases). Germline-derived CDR1 and CDR2 are SGHAT and FQDESV (reference sequence). V lost 2 bases, J lost 4 bases, and 11 bases lay in between. The CDR3 sequence is 15 residues long.

The V call is TRBV2, the J call TRBJ2-7; TRBD1 aligns across 7 bases. The J segment lost 6 bases and the V segment lost 4 bases, leaving 3 bases of the junction unmatched. This CDR3 contains 12 residues. The germline gives CDR1 SNHLY, CDR2 FYNNEI. The CDR3 spells CASSGTGGEQYF. The CDR3 DNA sequence: TGTGCCAGCAGTGGGACAGGCGGCGAGCAGTACTTC.